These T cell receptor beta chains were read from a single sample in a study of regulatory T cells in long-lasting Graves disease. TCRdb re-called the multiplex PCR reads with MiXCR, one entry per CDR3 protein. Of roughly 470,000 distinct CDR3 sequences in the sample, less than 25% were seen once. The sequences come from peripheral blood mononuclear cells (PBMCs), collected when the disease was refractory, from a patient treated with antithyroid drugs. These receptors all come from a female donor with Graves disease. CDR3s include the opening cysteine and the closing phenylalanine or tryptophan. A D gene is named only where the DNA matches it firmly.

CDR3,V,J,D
CSARQGAYEQYF,TRBV20-1,TRBJ2-7,TRBD1
CASSFFLAGGNEQFF,TRBV11-2,TRBJ2-1,TRBD2
CASSGLGGGDYGYTF,TRBV2,TRBJ1-2,.
CASSPTGAQETQYF,TRBV12-3/TRBV12-4,TRBJ2-5,TRBD1
CASSFTQGPTGELFF,TRBV5-1,TRBJ2-2,.
CASRGRIEQYF,TRBV7-9,TRBJ2-7,.
CASSRGLAGGDTGELFF,TRBV6-1,TRBJ2-2,TRBD2
CASSTLAGSNQPQHF,TRBV19,TRBJ1-5,.
CASSAGWKTQYF,TRBV6-2/TRBV6-3,TRBJ2-5,.
CASSIGRGVSYEQYF,TRBV7-2,TRBJ2-7,.
CASSYLGVAGSSYNEQFF,TRBV6-2/TRBV6-3,TRBJ2-1,TRBD2
CSVLPAGDQETQYF,TRBV20-1,TRBJ2-5,TRBD2
CASSTRQRYEQYF,TRBV6-1,TRBJ2-7,.
CASSLEVLAGLQEQYF,TRBV7-8,TRBJ2-7,TRBD2
CASSLLRGSQKTSEQYF,TRBV28,TRBJ2-7,TRBD2
CASSPVRLAGVANTGELFF,TRBV5-8,TRBJ2-2,TRBD2
CASSLEPGGNQPQHF,TRBV5-1,TRBJ1-5,.
CASSLGIREDYDYTF,TRBV5-6,TRBJ1-2,.
CASTFGGGSGIEQYF,TRBV28,TRBJ2-7,.
CASSLGGGTGGRDGYTF,TRBV5-1,TRBJ1-2,TRBD1
CASSSYAAAVEQFF,TRBV28,TRBJ2-1,.
CASSLGSSRGELFF,TRBV27,TRBJ2-2,.
CASTSPPDSYEQYF,TRBV6-1,TRBJ2-7,.
CTWSRSLAGGAGELFF,TRBV30,TRBJ2-2,TRBD2
CASSYVDYEQYF,TRBV6-5,TRBJ2-7,.
CASSPAGENSPLHF,TRBV6-2/TRBV6-3,TRBJ1-6,.
CASSLSRFRGLADSYEQYF,TRBV11-2,TRBJ2-7,TRBD2
CASSSRGTETQYF,TRBV7-3,TRBJ2-5,.
CASSLSVWTEAFF,TRBV7-2,TRBJ1-1,.
CASSIAWDSNYGYTF,TRBV19,TRBJ1-2,TRBD1
CASSLTGPEQFF,TRBV6-2/TRBV6-3,TRBJ2-1,.
CASRIDPGELFF,TRBV5-1,TRBJ2-2,.
CASSSAQSSEQFF,TRBV5-1,TRBJ2-1,.
CASSRLQGGSDNEKLFF,TRBV7-2,TRBJ1-4,TRBD1
CASTQPGLAGYNEQFF,TRBV7-8,TRBJ2-1,TRBD2